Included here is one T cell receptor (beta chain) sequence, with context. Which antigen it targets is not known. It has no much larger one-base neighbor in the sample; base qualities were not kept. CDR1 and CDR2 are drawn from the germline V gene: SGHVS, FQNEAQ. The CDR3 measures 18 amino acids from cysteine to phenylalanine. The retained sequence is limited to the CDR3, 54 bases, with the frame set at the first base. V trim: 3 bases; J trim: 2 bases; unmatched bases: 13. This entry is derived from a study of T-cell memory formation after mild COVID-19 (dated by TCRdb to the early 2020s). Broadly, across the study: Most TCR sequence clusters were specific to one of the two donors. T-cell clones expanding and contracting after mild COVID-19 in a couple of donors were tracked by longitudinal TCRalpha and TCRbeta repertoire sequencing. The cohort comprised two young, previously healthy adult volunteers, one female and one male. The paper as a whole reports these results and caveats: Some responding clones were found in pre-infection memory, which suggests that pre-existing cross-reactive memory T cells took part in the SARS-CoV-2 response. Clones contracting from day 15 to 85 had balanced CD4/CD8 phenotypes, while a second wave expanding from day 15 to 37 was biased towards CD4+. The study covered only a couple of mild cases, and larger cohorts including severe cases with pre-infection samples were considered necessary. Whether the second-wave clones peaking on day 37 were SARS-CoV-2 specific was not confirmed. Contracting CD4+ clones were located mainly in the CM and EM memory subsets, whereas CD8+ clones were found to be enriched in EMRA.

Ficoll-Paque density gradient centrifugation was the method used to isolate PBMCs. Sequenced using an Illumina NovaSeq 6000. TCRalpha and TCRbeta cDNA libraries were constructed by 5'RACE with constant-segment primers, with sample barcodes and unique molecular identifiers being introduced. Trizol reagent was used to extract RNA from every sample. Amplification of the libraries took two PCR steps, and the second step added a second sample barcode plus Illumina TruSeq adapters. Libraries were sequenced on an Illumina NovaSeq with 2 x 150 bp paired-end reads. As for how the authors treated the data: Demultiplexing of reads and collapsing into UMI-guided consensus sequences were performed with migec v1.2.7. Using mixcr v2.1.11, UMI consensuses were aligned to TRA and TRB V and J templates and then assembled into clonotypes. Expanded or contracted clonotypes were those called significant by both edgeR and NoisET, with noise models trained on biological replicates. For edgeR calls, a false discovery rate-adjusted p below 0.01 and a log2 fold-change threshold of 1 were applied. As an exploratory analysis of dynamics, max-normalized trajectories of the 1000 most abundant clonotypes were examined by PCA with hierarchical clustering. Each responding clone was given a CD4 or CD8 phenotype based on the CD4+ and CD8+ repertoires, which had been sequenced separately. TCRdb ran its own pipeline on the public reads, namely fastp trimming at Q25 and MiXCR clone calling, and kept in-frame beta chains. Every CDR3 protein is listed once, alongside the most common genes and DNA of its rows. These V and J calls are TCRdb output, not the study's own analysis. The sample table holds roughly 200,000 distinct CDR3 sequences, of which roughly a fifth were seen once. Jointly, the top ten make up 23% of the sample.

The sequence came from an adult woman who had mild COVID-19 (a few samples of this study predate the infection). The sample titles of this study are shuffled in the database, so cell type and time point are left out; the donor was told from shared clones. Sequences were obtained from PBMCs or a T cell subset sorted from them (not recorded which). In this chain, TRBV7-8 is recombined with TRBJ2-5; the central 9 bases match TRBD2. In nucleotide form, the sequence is TGTGCCAGCAGCTTCCAAGGCGAGCGGGAGGACCATCAAGAGACCCAGTACTTC. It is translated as CASSFQGEREDHQETQYF.